This entry describes one T cell receptor (beta chain). The data were obtained in a study of cytomegalovirus exposure and HLA in healthy donors. At the level of the study: Both the 120 or so validation repertoires and the approximately 700 first-cohort repertoires used the same platform, as reported by a later analysis.

The donors were part of the validation cohort, which consisted of approximately 110 subjects and was separate from the first cohort of under 750 subjects. Trimming shortened V by 3 bases and J by 5 bases, and 10 bases separated the two germline ends. The length of the CDR3 is 13 residues. Germline V lookup: CDR1 MGHDK, CDR2 SYGVNS. Some clones are missing from TCRdb's copy, which holds only in-frame ones; the method was immunoSEQ multiplex PCR. The sample consists of approximately 160,000 clones, approximately 84% of them appearing once. The sample consisted of PBMCs. This TCR was sampled from a man aged 25 to 40 in good health and CMV-seropositive. The chain employs TRBV25-1 and TRBJ2-5; D is undetermined. The CDR3: CASSDYSGETQYF. In DNA, the CDR3 is TGTGCCAGCAGTGATTATTCCGGGGAGACCCAGTACTTC.